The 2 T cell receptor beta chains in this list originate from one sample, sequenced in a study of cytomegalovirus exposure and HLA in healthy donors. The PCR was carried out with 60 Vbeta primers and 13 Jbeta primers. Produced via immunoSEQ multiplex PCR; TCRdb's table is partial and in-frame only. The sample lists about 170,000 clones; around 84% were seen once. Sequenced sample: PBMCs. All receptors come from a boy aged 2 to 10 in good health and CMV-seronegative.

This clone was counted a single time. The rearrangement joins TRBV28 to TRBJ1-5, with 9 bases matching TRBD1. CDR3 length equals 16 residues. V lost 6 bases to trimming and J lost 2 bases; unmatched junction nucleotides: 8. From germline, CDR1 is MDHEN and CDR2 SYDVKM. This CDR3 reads CASRKQGAQGNQPQHF. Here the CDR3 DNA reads TGTGCCAGCAGGAAACAGGGGGCGCAGGGCAATCAGCCCCAGCATTTT.

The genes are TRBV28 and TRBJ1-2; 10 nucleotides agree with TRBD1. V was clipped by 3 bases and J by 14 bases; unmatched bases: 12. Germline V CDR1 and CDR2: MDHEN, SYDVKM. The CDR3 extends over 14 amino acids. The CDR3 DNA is TGTGCCAGCAGTTTTTCGGGGACAGGGGTTGTAATAACCTTC. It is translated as CASSFSGTGVVITF.